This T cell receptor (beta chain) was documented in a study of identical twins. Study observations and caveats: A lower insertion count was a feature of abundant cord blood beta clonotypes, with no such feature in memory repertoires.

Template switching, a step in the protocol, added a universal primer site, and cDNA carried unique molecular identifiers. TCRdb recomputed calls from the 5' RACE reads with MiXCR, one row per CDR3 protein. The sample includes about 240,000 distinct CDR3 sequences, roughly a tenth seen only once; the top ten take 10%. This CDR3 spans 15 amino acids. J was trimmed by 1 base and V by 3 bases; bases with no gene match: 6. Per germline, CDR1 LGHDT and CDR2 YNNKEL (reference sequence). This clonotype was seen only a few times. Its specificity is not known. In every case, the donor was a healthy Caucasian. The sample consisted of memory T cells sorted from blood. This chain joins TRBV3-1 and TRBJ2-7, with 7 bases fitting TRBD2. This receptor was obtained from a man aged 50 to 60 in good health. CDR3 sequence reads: CASSQGGALSYEQYF. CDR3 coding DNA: TGTGCCAGCAGCCAGGGAGGGGCACTTTCCTACGAGCAGTACTTC.